This T cell receptor (beta chain) was observed in a study of human T cells and chemical hapten exposure. On the study more broadly: DPC at 0.01% went onto the upper back in patch tests, read at 6 days.

Authors' data handling: Sample-level TCR yields exhibited a median of around 93,000, with a range of roughly 20,000 to 750,000. MiXCR was run by TCRdb on the RACE reads, yielding one entry per CDR3 protein. TCRdb's processing, not the authors', yielded these V and J calls. The repertoire includes 150,000 to 200,000 distinct CDR3 sequences, about a fifth of them detected once, and about 7% sits in the top ten. This clonotype appeared a few times. V was shortened by 1 base and J by 6 bases, with 9 bases between the two germline ends. From germline, CDR1 is WSHSY and CDR2 SAAADI. The CDR3 sequence is 14 residues long. The time point here: patch test 1, 2 weeks after DPC sensitization. Regarding treatment: therapeutic diphenylcyclopropenone sensitization with weekly scalp DPC. Unfractionated whole blood yielded the extracted total RNA.

This rearrangement joins TRBV10-2 to TRBJ1-4, with unresolved D. The source is a woman between 45 and 65 years old with alopecia areata. Some clones in this sample may be carry-over from other donors' samples. This specimen was whole blood, taken in connection with sensitization to the hapten diphenylcyclopropenone (DPC). DNA of the CDR3: TGCGCCAGCAGTGAGTTTGGGCTCGATGAAAAACTGTTTTTT. Encoded protein: CASSEFGLDEKLFF.